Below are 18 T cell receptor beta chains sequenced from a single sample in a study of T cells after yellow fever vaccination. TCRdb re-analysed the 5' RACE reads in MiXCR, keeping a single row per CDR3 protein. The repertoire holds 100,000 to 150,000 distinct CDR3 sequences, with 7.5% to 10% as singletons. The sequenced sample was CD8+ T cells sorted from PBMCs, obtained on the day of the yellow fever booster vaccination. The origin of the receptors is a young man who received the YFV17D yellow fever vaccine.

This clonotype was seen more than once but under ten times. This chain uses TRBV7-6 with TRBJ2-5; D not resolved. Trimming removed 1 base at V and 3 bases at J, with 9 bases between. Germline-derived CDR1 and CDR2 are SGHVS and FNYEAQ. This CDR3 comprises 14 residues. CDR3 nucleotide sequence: TGTGCCAGCAGCTTAGGGTTTGCCGAAGAGACCCAGTACTTC. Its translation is CASSLGFAEETQYF.

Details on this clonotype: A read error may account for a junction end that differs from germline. In DNA, the CDR3 is TGTGCTAGCAGTCCAATTACTAGCGGGGGCTACAATGAGCAGTTCTTC. Translating it yields CASSPITSGGYNEQFF. This sequence joins TRBV7-7 and TRBJ2-1, with 11 bases aligning to TRBD2. Germline lookup yields CDR1 SSHAT and CDR2 FNYEAQ (reference sequence). This CDR3 comprises 16 residues.

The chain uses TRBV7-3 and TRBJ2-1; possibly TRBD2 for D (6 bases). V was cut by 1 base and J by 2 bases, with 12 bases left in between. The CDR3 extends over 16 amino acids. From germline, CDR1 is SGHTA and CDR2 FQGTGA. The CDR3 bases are TGTGCCAGCAGCTTAATGGGGCTAGCGACCTACAATGAGCAGTTCTTC. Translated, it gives CASSLMGLATYNEQFF.

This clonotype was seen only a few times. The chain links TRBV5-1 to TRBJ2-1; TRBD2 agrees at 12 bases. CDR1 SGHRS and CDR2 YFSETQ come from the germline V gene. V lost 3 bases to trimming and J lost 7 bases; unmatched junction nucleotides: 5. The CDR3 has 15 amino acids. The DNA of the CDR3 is TGCGCCAGCAGCTGGACTAGCGGGGTGGTGAATGAGCAGTTCTTC. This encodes CASSWTSGVVNEQFF.

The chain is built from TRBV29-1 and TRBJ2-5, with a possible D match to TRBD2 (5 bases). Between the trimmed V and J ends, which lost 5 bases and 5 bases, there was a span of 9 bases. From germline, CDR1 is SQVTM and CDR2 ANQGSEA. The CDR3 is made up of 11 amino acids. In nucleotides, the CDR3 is TGCAGCGTTCGAAAGCGGGAGACCCAGTACTTC. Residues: CSVRKRETQYF.

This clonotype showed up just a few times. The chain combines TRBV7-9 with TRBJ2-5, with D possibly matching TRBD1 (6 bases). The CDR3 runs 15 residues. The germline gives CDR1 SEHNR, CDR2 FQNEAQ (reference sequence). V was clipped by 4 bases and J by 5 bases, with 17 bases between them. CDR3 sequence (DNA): TGTGCCAGCAGCTCCAGACAGGCCCGGAGGGAGACCCAGTACTTC. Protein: CASSSRQARRETQYF.

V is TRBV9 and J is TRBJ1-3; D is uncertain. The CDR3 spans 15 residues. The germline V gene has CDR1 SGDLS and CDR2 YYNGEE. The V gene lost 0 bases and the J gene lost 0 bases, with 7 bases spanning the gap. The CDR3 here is CASSVDSSSGNTIYF. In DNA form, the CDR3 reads TGTGCCAGCAGCGTAGACTCATCCTCTGGAAACACCATATATTTT.

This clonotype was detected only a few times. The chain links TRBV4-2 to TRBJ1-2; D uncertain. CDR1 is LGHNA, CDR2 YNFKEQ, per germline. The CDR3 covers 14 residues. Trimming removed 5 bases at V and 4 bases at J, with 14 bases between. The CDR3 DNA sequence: TGTGCCAGCAGCGATCGATGGGAGTTCTATGGCTACACCTTC. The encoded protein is CASSDRWEFYGYTF.

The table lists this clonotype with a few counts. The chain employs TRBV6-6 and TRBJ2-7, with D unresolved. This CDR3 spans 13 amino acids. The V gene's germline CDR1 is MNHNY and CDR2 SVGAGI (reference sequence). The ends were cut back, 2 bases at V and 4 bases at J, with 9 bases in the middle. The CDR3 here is CASSYLSGYEQYV. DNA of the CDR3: TGTGCCAGCAGTTACCTGTCCGGGTACGAGCAGTACGTC.

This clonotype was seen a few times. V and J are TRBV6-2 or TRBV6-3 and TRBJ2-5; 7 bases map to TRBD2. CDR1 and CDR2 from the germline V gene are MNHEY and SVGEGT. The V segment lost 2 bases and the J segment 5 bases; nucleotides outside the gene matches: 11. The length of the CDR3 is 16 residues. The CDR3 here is CASSYERGNYPETQYF. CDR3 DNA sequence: TGTGCCAGCAGTTACGAGCGGGGCAATTATCCGGAGACCCAGTACTTC.

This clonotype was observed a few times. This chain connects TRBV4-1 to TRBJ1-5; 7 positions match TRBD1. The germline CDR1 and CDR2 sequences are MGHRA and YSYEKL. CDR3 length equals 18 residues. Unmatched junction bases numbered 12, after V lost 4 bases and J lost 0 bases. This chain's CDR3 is CASSLKPGQRYSNQPQHF. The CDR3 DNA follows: TGCGCCAGCAGCCTGAAACCGGGACAGAGATATAGCAATCAGCCCCAGCATTTT.

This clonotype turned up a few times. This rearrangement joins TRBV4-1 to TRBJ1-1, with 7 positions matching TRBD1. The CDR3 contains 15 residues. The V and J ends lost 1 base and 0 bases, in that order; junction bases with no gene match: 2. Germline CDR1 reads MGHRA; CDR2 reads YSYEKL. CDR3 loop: CASSQGGTVNTEAFF. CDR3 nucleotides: TGCGCCAGCAGCCAAGGGGGGACAGTGAACACTGAAGCTTTCTTT.

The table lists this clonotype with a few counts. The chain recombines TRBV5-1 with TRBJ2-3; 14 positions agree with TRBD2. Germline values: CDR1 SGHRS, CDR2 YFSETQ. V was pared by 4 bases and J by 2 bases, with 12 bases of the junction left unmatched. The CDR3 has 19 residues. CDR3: CASSPGLAGGLPPTDTQYF. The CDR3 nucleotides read TGCGCCAGCAGCCCTGGACTAGCGGGGGGACTTCCCCCCACAGATACGCAGTATTTT.

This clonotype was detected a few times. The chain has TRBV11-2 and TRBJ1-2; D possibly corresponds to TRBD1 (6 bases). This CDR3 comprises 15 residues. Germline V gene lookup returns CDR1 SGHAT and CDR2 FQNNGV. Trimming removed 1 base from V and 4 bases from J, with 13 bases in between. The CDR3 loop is CASSLGDNVFYGYTF. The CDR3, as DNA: TGTGCCAGCAGCTTAGGGGACAACGTCTTCTATGGCTACACCTTC.

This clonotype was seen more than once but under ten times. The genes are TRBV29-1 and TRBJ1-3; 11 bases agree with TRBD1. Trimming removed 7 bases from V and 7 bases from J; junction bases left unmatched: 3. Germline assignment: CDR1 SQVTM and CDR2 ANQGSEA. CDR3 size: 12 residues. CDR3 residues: CSAWDRGNTIYF. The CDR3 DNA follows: TGCAGCGCCTGGGACAGGGGGAACACCATATATTTT.

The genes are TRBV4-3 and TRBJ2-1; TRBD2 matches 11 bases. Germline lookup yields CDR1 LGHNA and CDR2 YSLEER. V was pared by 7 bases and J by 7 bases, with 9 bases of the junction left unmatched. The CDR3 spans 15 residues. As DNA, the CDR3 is TGCGCCAGCACCATCGGACTAGCGGGCCTTAATGAGCAGTTCTTC. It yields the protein CASTIGLAGLNEQFF.

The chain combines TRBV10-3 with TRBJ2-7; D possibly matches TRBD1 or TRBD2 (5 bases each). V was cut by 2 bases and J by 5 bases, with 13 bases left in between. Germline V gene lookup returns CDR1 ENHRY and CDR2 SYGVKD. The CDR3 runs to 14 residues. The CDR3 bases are TGTGCCATCAGTGAGCAATGGGGGATCCACGAGCAGTACGTC. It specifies CAISEQWGIHEQYV.

The CDR3 spells CASSLGRGTYGYTF. CDR3 sequence (DNA): TGTGCCAGCAGTTTGGGGCGGGGCACCTATGGCTACACCTTC. The gene calls are TRBV27 and TRBJ1-2; tentatively, D is TRBD1 (5 bases). V lost 3 bases, J lost 4 bases, and 12 bases lay in between. CDR3 length: 14 residues. Germline V gene sequence: CDR1 MNHEY, CDR2 SMNVEV (reference sequence).